This TCR beta chain is drawn from a study of molecular identifiers for immune sequencing clone quantification. Across the whole study: With replicates, the RNA of about 21,000 or 97,000 naive CD8 cells was split five ways and four were sequenced.

V lost 3 bases and J lost 8, with 17 bases in between. CDR1 is GTSNPN and CDR2 is SVGIG in the germline V gene (reference sequence). The CDR3 is 14 residues long. Listed TCR primers and previously described methods were used for bulk TCR libraries. TCRdb recomputed calls from the PCR reads with MiXCR, one row per CDR3 protein. The sample records about half a million distinct CDR3 sequences, over 20% being singletons. Researchers sorted naive CD8 T cells as cells that were CD8+CD4-CCR7+CD45RA+. With regard to this clonotype: A much bigger clone sits one base away, suggesting this may be a read error. The final CDR3 position lacks the conserved phenylalanine or tryptophan, pointing to a likely read error.

Sequenced: naive CD8+ T cells from blood, with Jurkat cell RNA spiked in. Subset defined: FACS-sorted CD8+CD4-CCR7+CD45RA+ naive T cells. The J gene is TRBJ2-1, the V gene TRBV30; D possibly corresponds to TRBD2 (6 bases). The source is a human donor in good health. Some libraries in this study had Jurkat cell RNA spiked in. The CDR3 DNA is TGTGCCTGGAGCGCGACTAGTAAGGTCGATGAGCAGTTCCTC. Translated, it gives CAWSATSKVDEQFL.